A single sample gave rise to the 9 T cell receptor beta chains below, sequenced in a study of early T cells in non-severe SARS-CoV-2 infection. Via MiXCR, TCRdb re-called the 5' RACE reads, giving one row per CDR3 protein. The sample lists roughly 71,000 distinct CDR3 sequences; approximately 13% were seen once. Sequenced material: whole blood. The receptors were gathered from an adult who was a healthcare worker with PCR-confirmed SARS-CoV-2 infection or an uninfected control (not recorded which).

This clonotype occurred many times. The genes are TRBV5-1 and TRBJ1-1, with D unresolved. Trimming took 3 bases from V and 3 from J, leaving 9 bases between them. Germline V gene data show CDR1 as SGHRS and CDR2 as YFSETQ. The CDR3 spans 13 residues. The CDR3 spells CASSSEAYTEAFF. In DNA, the CDR3 is TGCGCCAGCAGCTCGGAGGCCTACACTGAAGCTTTCTTT.

This clonotype was counted only a few times. The CDR3 region is CSVGGSGNYGYTF. The CDR3, as DNA: TGCAGCGTTGGTGGCAGCGGTAACTATGGCTACACCTTC. The rearrangement links TRBV29-1 to TRBJ1-2; D remains unclear. The CDR3 loop spans 13 amino acids. Deletions cut 4 bases from V and 1 base from J, with 10 bases between. CDR1 is SQVTM, CDR2 ANQGSEA, per germline.

This clonotype was recorded many times. The chain links TRBV5-1 to TRBJ1-2; D gene ambiguous. The ends were cut back, 0 bases at V and 4 bases at J, with 4 bases in the middle. In germline, CDR1 is SGHRS, CDR2 YFSETQ. The CDR3 length is 12 residues. CDR3 DNA: TGCGCCAGCAGCTTGGTCGGCTATGGCTACACCTTC. Its translation: CASSLVGYGYTF.

The rearrangement uses TRBV6-4 and TRBJ1-2; tentatively, D is TRBD1 (6 bases). Trimming cost V 7 bases and J 7 bases, with 13 bases left between them. Germline loops: CDR1 MRHNA, CDR2 SNTAGT. The CDR3 covers 12 residues. CDR3 coding DNA: TGTGCCAGCAAGTCTTCGACAGGTGGCTACACCTTC. Protein: CASKSSTGGYTF.

This clonotype occurred a few times. The chain links TRBV29-1 to TRBJ2-1; 8 nucleotides match TRBD1. The V gene's germline CDR1 is SQVTM and CDR2 ANQGSEA. CDR3 length equals 12 residues. Trimming at V came to 8 bases and at J to 8 bases, leaving 8 bases not matched to a gene. CDR3 residues: CSTKTGVDEQFF. The CDR3 bases are TGCAGCACGAAGACAGGGGTGGATGAGCAGTTCTTC.

This clonotype was found many times. This chain uses TRBV7-2 with TRBJ2-1, with a tentative D call TRBD2 (6 bases). V lost 3 bases and J lost 7, with 13 bases in between. The CDR3 spans 14 residues. Germline lookup yields CDR1 SGHTA and CDR2 FQGNSA. The CDR3, as DNA: TGTGCCAGCAGCTTTAATAGCGGTTGGAATGAGCAGTTCTTC. It yields the protein CASSFNSGWNEQFF.

This clonotype was seen more than once but under ten times. The chain recombines TRBV5-1 with TRBJ2-7; perhaps TRBD2 as D (5 bases). This CDR3 contains 15 residues. Between the trimmed V and J ends, which lost 0 bases and 2 bases, there was a span of 12 bases. Germline V gene lookup returns CDR1 SGHRS and CDR2 YFSETQ. CDR3 protein: CASSLGGYAAYEQYF. The CDR3 bases are TGCGCCAGCAGCTTGGGAGGGTATGCCGCCTACGAGCAGTACTTC.

This clonotype was observed a single time. V gene TRBV20-1 combines with J gene TRBJ1-1, with a possible D match to TRBD1 (5 bases). The ends were cut back, 3 bases at V and 1 base at J, with 12 bases in the middle. The CDR3 covers 14 residues. Germline CDR1 and CDR2: DFQATT and SNEGSKA (reference sequence). The CDR3 here is CSASWGPPNTEAFF. CDR3 in DNA: TGCAGTGCTAGCTGGGGACCGCCGAACACTGAAGCTTTCTTT.

A few counts support this clonotype. The rearrangement joins TRBV9 to TRBJ2-5; TRBD2 aligns across 7 bases. The CDR3 has 14 residues. Trimming at V came to 4 bases and at J to 4 bases, leaving 7 bases not matched to a gene. Germline lookup yields CDR1 SGDLS and CDR2 YYNGEE. The CDR3 protein is CASSSTGGGETQYF. The CDR3 nucleotides are TGTGCCAGCAGCTCTACGGGAGGAGGAGAGACCCAGTACTTC.